This T cell receptor (beta chain) was retrieved from a study of shared clonotypes between healthy human individuals. This CDR3 region has 15 residues. CDR1 is SNHLY and CDR2 is FYNNEI in the germline V gene. With V trimmed by 7 bases and J by 10 bases, 13 bases remained unmatched. About this clone: Its antigen is not identified.

As processed by the authors: Filtering differed because ImmunoSEQ produced junction-only sequences that carried no quality scores. Profiling relied on immunoSEQ multiplex PCR, and the TCRdb table lists in-frame clones only, not all of them. The V and J calls and the clone size are those of that table, but D and trimming were determined from the DNA. The data show about 2.3 million clones, around 90% seen once. Points from the study as a whole: Larger richness was generally estimated for naive than memory subsets. Non-shared clonotypes had lower generation probabilities than those shared by all four donors.

This chain joins TRBV2 and TRBJ2-1, with 10 bases identical to TRBD2. The receptor comes from a man aged 18-30 years in good health. Some clones in this sample may be carry-over from other donors' samples. Sequenced input: naive CD4+ T cells from PBMCs. Subset of the sample: CD45RA+ positively selected. CDR3 in amino acids: CASKLAGVPGDEQFF. The CDR3, as DNA: TGTGCCAGCAAGCTAGCGGGAGTTCCCGGCGACGAGCAGTTCTTC.